The 27 T cell receptor beta chains given below trace back to one sample, sequenced in a study of response to subunit inactivated influenza vaccine (dated by TCRdb to 2016 to 2019). The library was prepared using RT-PCR. For sequencing, an Illumina HiSeq 2500 was employed. TCRdb's own reprocessing of the public reads used fastp at Q25 and MiXCR and kept productive beta chains. Identical CDR3 protein sequences are pooled into one entry, listed with their most common genes and DNA. The sample includes hundreds of thousands of distinct CDR3 sequences, with approximately 17% observed a single time. Approximately 11% of the sample comes from the top ten. Sequenced material: PBMCs from blood, taken 4 to 6 days after vaccination. The receptors originated from a man aged 50 or older who received an inactivated influenza vaccine. Donor details come from another sample of the same person, matched by shared clones.

This chain connects TRBV5-1 to TRBJ1-4; tentative D call: TRBD1 (5 bases). The germline gives CDR1 SGHRS, CDR2 YFSETQ. The CDR3 sequence is 15 residues long. V was cut by 0 bases and J by 6 bases, with 12 bases left in between. In DNA form, the CDR3 reads TGCGCCAGCAGCTTGGGGGCAGGGCGACATGAAAAACTGTTTTTT. This encodes CASSLGAGRHEKLFF.

This clonotype was seen a handful of times. The rearrangement links TRBV5-1 to TRBJ2-7; 9 bases match TRBD1. The ends lost 0 bases at V and 2 bases at J; junction bases unmatched: 9. In germline, CDR1 is SGHRS, CDR2 YFSETQ. This CDR3 has 17 residues. The CDR3 sequence is CASSLAGWTGEPYEQYF. As DNA, the CDR3 is TGCGCCAGCAGCTTGGCCGGTTGGACAGGGGAACCCTACGAGCAGTACTTC.

The V gene is TRBV24-1, the J gene TRBJ2-1; TRBD2 aligns across 12 bases. Unmatched junction bases numbered 3, after V lost 2 bases and J lost 5 bases. The CDR3 sequence is 16 residues long. Germline V gene sequence: CDR1 KGHDR, CDR2 SFDVKD. Written as DNA, the CDR3 is TGTGCCACCAGTGATTCCGGGACTAGCGGGCACAATGAGCAGTTCTTC. The encoded protein is CATSDSGTSGHNEQFF.

This clonotype was observed a single time. This chain uses TRBV12-3 or TRBV12-4 with TRBJ1-5, with D perhaps matching TRBD1 (5 bases). The V end was cut by 10 bases, the J end by 6 bases, with 16 bases between. The length of the CDR3 is 13 residues. CDR3 amino acids: CATNRGVGQPQHF. The DNA for the CDR3 is TGTGCCACCAACCGGGGCGTCGGTCAGCCCCAGCATTTT.

This clonotype was recorded many times. The chain uses TRBV6-5 and TRBJ2-7; 8 nucleotides line up with TRBD1. V shed 5 bases, J shed 7 bases, and the junction held 19 bases outside the gene matches. The germline CDR1 and CDR2 sequences are MNHEY and SVGAGI. The CDR3 consists of 17 residues. The CDR3 here is CASSHSYAGQGALEQYF. The CDR3 nucleotides read TGTGCCAGCAGTCACAGCTACGCGGGGCAGGGGGCGCTGGAGCAGTACTTC.

In its sample, this clonotype was seen a few times. The chain uses TRBV5-1 and TRBJ2-7, with no clear D. The CDR3 totals 14 residues. The germline V gene has CDR1 SGHRS and CDR2 YFSETQ. The V end lost 4 bases, the J end lost 4 bases, and 15 bases lay between the germline ends. DNA of the CDR3: TGCGCCAGCAGCCCACGTCCTCTCTGGTACGAGCAGTACTTC. This gives the protein CASSPRPLWYEQYF. Supplemented by reference TRBV5-1 and TRBJ2-7, the full variable domain reads KAGVTQTPRYLIKTRGQQVTLSCSPISGHRSVSWYQQTPGQGLQFLFEYFSETQRNKGNFPGRFSGRQFSNSRSEMNVSTLELGDSALYLCASSPRPLWYEQYFGPGTRLTVT.

This clonotype was picked up a small number of times. The chain joins TRBV12-3 or TRBV12-4 to TRBJ2-7; 8 bases line up with TRBD1. The CDR3 has 14 residues. J lost 6 bases, V lost 2 bases, and 6 bases had no gene match. CDR3 protein: CASSLLETGVEQYF. CDR3 coding DNA: TGTGCCAGCAGTTTATTAGAGACAGGGGTCGAGCAGTACTTC.

This clonotype was seen a few times. The chain combines TRBV9 with TRBJ2-3, with TRBD2 identical over 8 bases. The V gene end was trimmed by 0 bases and the J gene end by 2 bases; junction bases not matched to a gene: 11. CDR1 and CDR2 from the germline V gene are SGDLS and YYNGEE. The CDR3 runs to 18 residues. The CDR3 coding sequence is TGTGCCAGCAGCGTAGCTGGGGCGGGGGGCCGGTTCACAGATACGCAGTATTTT. Its protein is CASSVAGAGGRFTDTQYF.

This clonotype was recorded many times. This chain uses TRBV5-6 with TRBJ2-1; perhaps TRBD2 as D (6 bases). Trimming left V 2 bases short and J 6 bases short, with 15 bases between. The CDR3 spans 15 residues. Per the germline V gene, CDR1 is SGHDT and CDR2 is YYEEEE. The CDR3 is CASSFRLAKPNEQFF. The CDR3 DNA is TGTGCCAGCAGCTTCAGGCTAGCGAAACCCAATGAGCAGTTCTTC.

A few counts support this clonotype. V gene TRBV11-1 combines with J gene TRBJ2-1; 15 nucleotides agree with TRBD2. CDR1 is SGHAT and CDR2 is FQDESV in the germline V gene (reference sequence). This CDR3 comprises 18 residues. After removal of 1 base from V and 8 bases from J, the junction contained 9 bases not matched to a gene. The CDR3 reads CASSLEGLAGGPTDEQFF. The CDR3 nucleotides read TGTGCCAGCAGCTTAGAGGGACTAGCGGGGGGACCTACCGATGAGCAGTTCTTC.

The chain combines TRBV6-5 with TRBJ2-5; 7 bases are shared with TRBD1. Germline assignment: CDR1 MNHEY and CDR2 SVGAGI. This CDR3 has 13 amino acids. V dropped 4 bases and J dropped 6; count of bases not matched to a gene: 5. The CDR3 spells CASSSDRVKTQYF. The CDR3 bases are TGTGCCAGCAGTTCAGACAGGGTTAAGACCCAGTACTTC.

The chain uses TRBV7-2 and TRBJ1-1, with 8 positions matching TRBD1. Germline CDR1 and CDR2: SGHTA and FQGNSA. V lost 5 bases to trimming and J lost 4 bases; unmatched junction nucleotides: 9. This CDR3 is 15 amino acids long. This CDR3 reads CASSPDRGGGTEAFF. CDR3 DNA: TGTGCCAGCAGCCCCGACAGGGGCGGTGGCACTGAAGCTTTCTTT.

J is TRBJ2-7 and V is TRBV5-1, with D possibly matching TRBD1 (6 bases). Looked up from germline, CDR1 is SGHRS and CDR2 is YFSETQ. Trimming left V 6 bases short and J 4 bases short, with 17 bases between. This CDR3 has 14 amino acids. This CDR3 is CASKSQGIFYEQYF. CDR3 bases: TGCGCCAGCAAATCACAGGGAATTTTTTACGAGCAGTACTTC.

In this sample, this clonotype turned up a few times. The chain employs TRBV5-1 and TRBJ2-1, with TRBD1 identical over 9 bases. CDR1 SGHRS and CDR2 YFSETQ come from the germline V gene. The CDR3 totals 15 residues. The V gene end was trimmed by 3 bases and the J gene end by 5 bases; junction bases not matched to a gene: 6. The DNA of the CDR3 is TGCGCCAGCAGCTCAGGACAGGGGACCCACAATGAGCAGTTCTTC. Translated, it gives CASSSGQGTHNEQFF.

This clonotype was counted only a few times. This chain joins TRBV20-1 and TRBJ2-1, with 12 bases aligning to TRBD2. This CDR3 comprises 15 residues. Germline CDR1 DFQATT, CDR2 SNEGSKA (reference sequence). V dropped 4 bases and J dropped 4; count of bases not matched to a gene: 5. DNA of the CDR3: TGCAGTGCTAATCGACTAGCGGGGGTATACAATGAGCAGTTCTTC. This encodes CSANRLAGVYNEQFF.

This clonotype was counted many times. This chain connects TRBV15 to TRBJ1-5; tentative D call: TRBD1 (5 bases). Germline assignment: CDR1 LNHNV and CDR2 YYDKDF (reference sequence). The CDR3 has 15 amino acids. With 0 bases removed from V and 6 bases from J, the gap between germline ends came to 12 bases. The CDR3 is CATSRDPDGGQPQHF. The CDR3 DNA reads TGTGCCACCAGCAGAGATCCGGACGGGGGTCAGCCCCAGCATTTT.

This clonotype was counted between two and nine times. A read error may produce the germline difference seen at one junction end. This chain joins TRBV15 and TRBJ2-3, with D maybe TRBD1 (5 bases). Per germline, CDR1 LNHNV and CDR2 YYDKDF (reference sequence). The CDR3 totals 11 residues. CDR3 in amino acids: CATSRDMAQDF. The CDR3 nucleotides are TGTGCCACCAGCAGAGATATGGCACAGGACTTT.

The chain joins TRBV5-1 to TRBJ1-3; tentatively, D is TRBD1 (6 bases). Germline CDR1 SGHRS, CDR2 YFSETQ. V dropped 4 bases and J dropped 0 bases, with 14 bases sitting between them. The CDR3 length is 16 residues. CDR3: CASSAGTMSSGNTIYF. CDR3 nucleotide sequence: TGCGCCAGCAGCGCCGGGACAATGAGCTCTGGAAACACCATATATTTT.

The rearrangement joins TRBV5-5 to TRBJ1-5; D not resolved. This CDR3 spans 14 amino acids. Germline V gene lookup returns CDR1 SGHKS and CDR2 YYEKEE (reference sequence). With 3 bases removed from V and 4 bases from J, the gap between germline ends came to 11 bases. CDR3 nucleotide sequence: TGTGCCAGCAGCTCGGACGGATTTAATCAGCCCCAGCATTTT. Protein product: CASSSDGFNQPQHF.

This clonotype was detected many times. The rearrangement uses TRBV5-1 and TRBJ1-3; no firm D call. CDR1 and CDR2 (germline): SGHRS, YFSETQ. Trimming took 4 bases from V and 0 from J, leaving 8 bases between them. This CDR3 spans 14 amino acids. The CDR3 sequence: CASSGGYSGNTIYF. The CDR3 bases are TGCGCCAGCAGCGGAGGCTACTCTGGAAACACCATATATTTT. The complete variable domain, with remaining parts taken from reference TRBV5-1 and TRBJ1-3, reads KAGVTQTPRYLIKTRGQQVTLSCSPISGHRSVSWYQQTPGQGLQFLFEYFSETQRNKGNFPGRFSGRQFSNSRSEMNVSTLELGDSALYLCASSGGYSGNTIYFGEGSWLTVV.

This rearrangement joins TRBV28 to TRBJ2-2; D might be TRBD2 (5 bases). This CDR3 region has 15 residues. The ends were cut back, 6 bases at V and 1 base at J, with 12 bases in the middle. Germline V CDR1 and CDR2: MDHEN, SYDVKM. The CDR3 nucleotides are TGTGCCAGCAGCTCCATGGGGAGGAACACCGGGGAGCTGTTTTTT. Amino acid sequence: CASSSMGRNTGELFF.

The chain employs TRBV7-6 and TRBJ2-1, with 16 bases aligning to TRBD2. Germline assignment: CDR1 SGHVS and CDR2 FNYEAQ. This CDR3 has 19 residues. With V trimmed by 3 bases and J by 8 bases, 13 bases remained unmatched. The CDR3 DNA reads TGTGCCAGCAGCTTGCTTCCGGGACTAGCGGGAGGGCAGTGGGATGAGCAGTTCTTC. Its protein product is CASSLLPGLAGGQWDEQFF.

Concerning this clonotype itself: The junction does not match germline at one end; this may be a read error. The chain carries TRBV5-6 and TRBJ2-6, with unresolved D. Per the germline V gene, CDR1 is SGHDT and CDR2 is YYEEEE. CDR3 size: 15 residues. The CDR3 reads CVSSLVNSGANVLTF. DNA of the CDR3: TGTGTCAGCAGCTTAGTCAACTCTGGGGCCAACGTCCTGACTTTC.

The chain joins TRBV12-3 or TRBV12-4 to TRBJ2-5; perhaps TRBD1 as D (5 bases). V lost 6 bases and J lost 7, with 15 bases in between. The CDR3 length is 13 residues. CDR3 in amino acids: CASRTDLGLTQYF. Here the CDR3 DNA reads TGTGCCAGCAGGACAGATTTGGGGTTGACCCAGTACTTC.

The chain couples TRBV20-1 to TRBJ2-1; 12 bases align to TRBD2. Looked up from germline, CDR1 is DFQATT and CDR2 is SNEGSKA (reference sequence). V dropped 2 bases and J dropped 2; count of bases not matched to a gene: 4. The CDR3 sequence is 16 residues long. The CDR3 region has the DNA TGCAGTGCTAGAATATCTAGCGGGAGGGCCTACAATGAGCAGTTCTTC. Its protein is CSARISSGRAYNEQFF.

This clonotype was seen more than once but under ten times. The V call is TRBV5-1, the J call TRBJ2-3; D is undetermined. With 2 bases removed from V and 2 bases from J, the gap between germline ends came to 9 bases. The CDR3 has 14 amino acids. CDR1 and CDR2 (germline): SGHRS, YFSETQ. CDR3 in DNA: TGCGCCAGCAGCTTTTTGGGCACCACAGATACGCAGTATTTT. Amino acids: CASSFLGTTDTQYF.

This clonotype was seen only a few times. The chain employs TRBV5-1 and TRBJ2-2, with 10 bases aligning to TRBD2. This CDR3 is 18 amino acids long. The germline CDR1 and CDR2 sequences are SGHRS and YFSETQ. After removal of 4 bases from V and 3 bases from J, the junction contained 12 bases not matched to a gene. As DNA, the CDR3 is TGCGCCAGCAGCGCGTCCCAACTAGCGGGACCCCACACCGGGGAGCTGTTTTTT. Amino acids: CASSASQLAGPHTGELFF.